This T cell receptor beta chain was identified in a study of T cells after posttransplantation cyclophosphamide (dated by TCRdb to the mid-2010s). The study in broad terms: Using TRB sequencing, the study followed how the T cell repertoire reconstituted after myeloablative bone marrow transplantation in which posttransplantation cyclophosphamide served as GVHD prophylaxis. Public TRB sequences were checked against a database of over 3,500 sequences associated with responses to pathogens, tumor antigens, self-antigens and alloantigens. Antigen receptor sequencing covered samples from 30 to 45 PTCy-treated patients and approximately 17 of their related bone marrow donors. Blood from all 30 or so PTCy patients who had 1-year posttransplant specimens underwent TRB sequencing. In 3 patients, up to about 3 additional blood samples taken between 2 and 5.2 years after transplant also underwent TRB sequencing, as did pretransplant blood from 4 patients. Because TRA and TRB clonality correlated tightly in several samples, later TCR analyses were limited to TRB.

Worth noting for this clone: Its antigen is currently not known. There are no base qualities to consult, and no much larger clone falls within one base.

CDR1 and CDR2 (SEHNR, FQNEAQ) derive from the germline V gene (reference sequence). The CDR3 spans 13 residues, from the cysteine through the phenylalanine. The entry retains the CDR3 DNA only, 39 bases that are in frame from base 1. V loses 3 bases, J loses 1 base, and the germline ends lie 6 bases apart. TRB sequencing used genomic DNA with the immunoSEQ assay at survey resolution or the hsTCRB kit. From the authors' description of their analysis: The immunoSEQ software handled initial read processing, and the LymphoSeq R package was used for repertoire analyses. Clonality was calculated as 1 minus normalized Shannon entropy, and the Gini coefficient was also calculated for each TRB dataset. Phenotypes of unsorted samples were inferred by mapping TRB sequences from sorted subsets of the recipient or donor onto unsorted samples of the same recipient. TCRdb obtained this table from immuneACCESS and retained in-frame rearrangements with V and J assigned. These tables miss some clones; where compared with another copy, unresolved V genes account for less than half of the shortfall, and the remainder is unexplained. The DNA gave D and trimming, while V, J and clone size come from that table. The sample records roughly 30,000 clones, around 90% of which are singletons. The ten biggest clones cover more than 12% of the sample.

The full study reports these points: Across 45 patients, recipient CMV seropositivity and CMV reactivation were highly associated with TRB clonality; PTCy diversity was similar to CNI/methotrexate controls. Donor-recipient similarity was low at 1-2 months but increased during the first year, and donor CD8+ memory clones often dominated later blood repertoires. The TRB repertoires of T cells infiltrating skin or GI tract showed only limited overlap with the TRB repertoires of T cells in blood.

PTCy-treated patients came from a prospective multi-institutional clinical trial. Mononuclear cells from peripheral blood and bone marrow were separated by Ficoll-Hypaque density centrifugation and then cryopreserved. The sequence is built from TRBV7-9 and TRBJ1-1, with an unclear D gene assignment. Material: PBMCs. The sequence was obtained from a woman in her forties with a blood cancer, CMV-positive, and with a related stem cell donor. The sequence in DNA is TGTGCCAGCAGCTTCACACAGAACACTGAAGCTTTCTTT. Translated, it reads CASSFTQNTEAFF.